A selection of T cell receptor beta chains follows, all from one sample in a study of cytomegalovirus exposure and HLA in healthy donors. Only in-frame clones appear in the TCRdb table, and some are missing; sequencing was by immunoSEQ multiplex PCR. The sample lists roughly 150,000 clones; roughly 76% were seen once. The material sequenced was PBMCs. Source of these receptors: a male donor in good health and CMV-seronegative. Each CDR3 is given with its conserved first and last residue. The D gene is left open where the match is weak. Rows may omit the clone size; those that give it use once, few, many or a size class.

clone_size j_call v_call d_call cdr3_nt cdr3_aa
. TRBJ1-2 TRBV5-1 . TGCGCCAGCAGCTTGGGGTACAGCATTTTTAACTATGGCTACACCTTC CASSLGYSIFNYGYTF
. TRBJ2-3 TRBV5-1 TRBD1 TGCGCCAGCAGCTTGGCAGGGGGAGATACGCAGTATTTT CASSLAGGDTQYF
. TRBJ1-1 TRBV6-1 . TGTGCCACCTTAAGGATCCACAGGGTCATCACTGAAGCTTTCTTT CATLRIHRVITEAFF
. TRBJ2-1 TRBV12-5 TRBD2 TGTGCTAGTGGAGGAGCGGGGGGAGACAATGAGCAGTTCTTC CASGGAGGDNEQFF
. TRBJ2-1 TRBV14 . TGTGCCAGCAGTCGGGCCTCTAGCGTAAATGAGCAGTTCTTC CASSRASSVNEQFF
. TRBJ2-2 TRBV5-1 . TGCGCCAGCAGCTTGAAAGACAGGAACACCGGGGAGCTGTTTTTT CASSLKDRNTGELFF
. TRBJ2-2 TRBV7-9 . TGTGCCAGCAGCTTACGTGGACTGTCTCTCCCCGGGGAGCTGTTTTTT CASSLRGLSLPGELFF
. TRBJ1-1 TRBV7-8 TRBD1 TGTGCCAGCAGCGGGCGACAGGGGGTGAACACTGAAGCTTTCTTT CASSGRQGVNTEAFF
. TRBJ1-1 TRBV7-6 . TGTGCCAGCAGCCGCATACAGGGGAACACTGAAGCTTTCTTT CASSRIQGNTEAFF
few TRBJ2-2 TRBV18 . TGTGCCAGCTCACCAATCCTGAACACCGGGGAGCTGTTTTTT CASSPILNTGELFF
. TRBJ1-6 TRBV11-2 . TGTGCCAGCAGCCCCGGGTCGAATTCACCCCTCCACTTT CASSPGSNSPLHF
. TRBJ1-1 TRBV27 . TGTGCCAGCAGTTTATCGTGGAGAGTAGACACTGAAGCTTTCTTT CASSLSWRVDTEAFF
. TRBJ1-3 TRBV18 . TGTGCCAGCTCACGGGAACAGGCCGCGACCTCTGGAAACACCATATATTTT CASSREQAATSGNTIYF
few TRBJ1-5 TRBV5-6 . TGTGCCAGCAGCTTGTTAGGGGGAGGCAATCAGCCCCAGCATTTT CASSLLGGGNQPQHF
once TRBJ2-1 TRBV4-3 . TGCGCCAGCAGCCAAGTAACGACTATGAATGAGCAGTTCTTC CASSQVTTMNEQFF
. TRBJ2-3 TRBV18 . TGTGCCAGCTCACCGCGCCCCTATCTAGGCACAGATACGCAGTATTTT CASSPRPYLGTDTQYF
. TRBJ1-6 TRBV15 . TGTGCCACCAGCAGAGATCGGAGGAATTCACCCCTCCACTTT CATSRDRRNSPLHF
. TRBJ1-1 TRBV19 . TGTGCCAGTAGTATTCAGGCAGGGCAGAACACTGAAGCTTTCTTT CASSIQAGQNTEAFF
. TRBJ2-1 TRBV25-1 TRBD2 TGTGCCAGCAGTGTGGGGGGACTAGCGGGGGGGGAGCAGTTCTTC CASSVGGLAGGEQFF
few TRBJ1-2 TRBV2 TRBD1 TGTGCCAGCAGTTCCCCCCCCATGGGGACAGGGGTCTATGGCTACACCTTC CASSSPPMGTGVYGYTF
few TRBJ1-2 TRBV27 . TGTGCCAGCCATCCCTCGGGGGACTATGGCTACACCTTC CASHPSGDYGYTF
. TRBJ1-6 TRBV19 . TGTGCCAGTAGTATTGGGGGGTCACCCCTCCACTTT CASSIGGSPLHF
. TRBJ1-2 TRBV6-5 . TGTGCCAGCAGTAAGACCTACGGAGCTAACTATGGCTACACCTTC CASSKTYGANYGYTF
. TRBJ2-7 TRBV5-4 TRBD1 TGTGCCAGCAGCTTGCGGACAGGGGCCTACGAGCAGTACTTC CASSLRTGAYEQYF
. TRBJ1-2 TRBV10-3 . TGTGCCATCAGTGCGGACAGCGACTATGGCTACACCTTC CAISADSDYGYTF
. TRBJ1-5 TRBV7-8 . TGTGCCAGCAGCTTGCTCGGGTGGGTGAGCAATCAGCCCCAGCATTTT CASSLLGWVSNQPQHF
. TRBJ2-7 TRBV7-2 . TGTGCCAGCAGCCAACGGGACAAACCAAGGACCTACGAGCAGTACTTC CASSQRDKPRTYEQYF
. TRBJ1-4 TRBV6-5 . TGTGCCAGCAGTTACTCGGAGGGGCCTGAAAAACTGTTTTTT CASSYSEGPEKLFF
. TRBJ2-3 TRBV5-4 TRBD2 TGTGCCAGCAGCCGGAACGGGGGGACCACAGATACGCAGTATTTT CASSRNGGTTDTQYF
. TRBJ1-3 TRBV19 . TGTGCCAGTAGAATTCAGGGCGATGGAAACACCATATATTTT CASRIQGDGNTIYF
. TRBJ2-5 TRBV2 . TGTGCCAGCAGTGTTCACAGCCGGGACTGGCCGTACTTC CASSVHSRDWPYF
. TRBJ2-2 TRBV13 TRBD2 TGTGCCAGCAGCCTAGGGCTAGCGGGGGTCTCGAACACCGGGGAGCTGTTTTTT CASSLGLAGVSNTGELFF
. TRBJ1-5 TRBV2 TRBD1 TGTGCCAGCAGTAAAGGACAGGGGGCACGGAGCAATCAGCCCCAGCATTTT CASSKGQGARSNQPQHF
. TRBJ1-2 TRBV27 TRBD1 TGTGCCAGCAGTTTTGACAGGGGGCCCGCCTATGGCTACACCTTC CASSFDRGPAYGYTF
. TRBJ2-3 TRBV4-3 . TGCGCCAGCAGCCAAGGGCCAGGGTTCGGTGTCACAGATACGCAGTATTTT CASSQGPGFGVTDTQYF
. TRBJ1-3 TRBV5-5 TRBD1 TGTGCCAGCAGCTCTACAGGGGGCCTTGGAAACACCATATATTTT CASSSTGGLGNTIYF
. TRBJ1-4 TRBV4-1 . TGCGCCAGCAGCCAAAACATCAGGGTTAGACGAGAAAAACTGTTTTTT CASSQNIRVRREKLFF
. TRBJ2-7 TRBV5-5 TRBD1 TGTGCCAGCAGCTTGGGAGACAGGGATGGAGGCTACGAGCAGTACTTC CASSLGDRDGGYEQYF
. TRBJ2-3 TRBV14 TRBD2 TGTGCCAGCAGCCAACTAGCGGGCGTCACAGATACGCAGTATTTT CASSQLAGVTDTQYF
. TRBJ1-4 TRBV2 . TGTGCCCACAAGGGGGTCGCAACTAATGAAAAACTGTTTTTT CAHKGVATNEKLFF
. TRBJ2-2 TRBV15 . TGTGCCACTCAGCAGGGGGGGAACACCGGGGAGCTGTTTTTT CATQQGGNTGELFF
. TRBJ1-2 TRBV29-1 . TGCAGCGTTGAAGAACAGGGCGCCTACACCTTC CSVEEQGAYTF
. TRBJ2-3 TRBV9 TRBD2 TGTGCCAGCAGCCCCCGACTAGCGGGGGGGGGAACAGATACGCAGTATTTT CASSPRLAGGGTDTQYF
. TRBJ2-7 TRBV29-1 TRBD1 TGCAGCGTGAGATTCGGACAGGGCTCCTACGAGCAGTACTTC CSVRFGQGSYEQYF
. TRBJ2-7 TRBV6-5 . TGTGCCAGCACCGGGGGACTCGCCCCCTACGAGCAGTACTTC CASTGGLAPYEQYF
. TRBJ1-3 TRBV15 TRBD1 TGTGCCACCAGCAGAGGCCTCCTACCGGGACAGGCTCACACCATATATTTT CATSRGLLPGQAHTIYF
. TRBJ1-5 TRBV19 TRBD1 TGTGCCAGTAGGGCCGACAGGGATAGCAATCAGCCCCAGCATTTT CASRADRDSNQPQHF
. TRBJ1-2 TRBV11-2 . TGTGCCAGCAGCGAAACAAACTATGGCTACACCTTC CASSETNYGYTF
. TRBJ1-5 TRBV15 . TGTGCCACCAGCAGATCCGACAGGATGGGTCAGCCCCAGCATTTT CATSRSDRMGQPQHF
few TRBJ1-2 TRBV5-5 TRBD1 TGTGCCAGCACCTACTCGGGGCTGCCAGGGGGCGTAAGTGGCTACACCTTC CASTYSGLPGGVSGYTF
few TRBJ1-4 TRBV6-1 . TGTGCCAGCAGTGAAAAAGGGGAACGTCTGTTTTTT CASSEKGERLFF
. TRBJ1-2 TRBV6-5 . TGTGCCAGCAGTTACTCCCTCCAACTAACTAACTATGGCTACACCTTC CASSYSLQLTNYGYTF